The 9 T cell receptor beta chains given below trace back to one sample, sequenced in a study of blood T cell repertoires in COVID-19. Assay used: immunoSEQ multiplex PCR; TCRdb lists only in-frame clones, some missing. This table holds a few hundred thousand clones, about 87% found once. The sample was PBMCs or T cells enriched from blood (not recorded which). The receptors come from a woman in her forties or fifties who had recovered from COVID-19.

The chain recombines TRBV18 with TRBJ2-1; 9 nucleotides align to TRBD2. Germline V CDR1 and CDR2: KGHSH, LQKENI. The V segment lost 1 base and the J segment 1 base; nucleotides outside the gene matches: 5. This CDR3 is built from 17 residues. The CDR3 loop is CASSPQSSGISYNEQFF. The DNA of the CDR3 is TGTGCCAGCTCACCACAGTCTAGCGGGATTTCCTACAATGAGCAGTTCTTC. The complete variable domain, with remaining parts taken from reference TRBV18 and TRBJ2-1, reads NAGVMQNPRHLVRRRGQEARLRCSPMKGHSHVYWYRQLPEEGLKFMVYLQKENIIDESGMPKERFSAEFPKEGPSILRIQQVVRGDSAAYFCASSPQSSGISYNEQFFGPGTRLTVL.

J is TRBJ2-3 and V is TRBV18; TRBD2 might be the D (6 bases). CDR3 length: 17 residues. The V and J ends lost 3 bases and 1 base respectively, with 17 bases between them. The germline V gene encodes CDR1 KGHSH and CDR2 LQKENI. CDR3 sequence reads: CASSPTVAGPGTDTQYF. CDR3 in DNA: TGTGCCAGCTCACCTACGGTGGCGGGACCTGGCACAGATACGCAGTATTTT.

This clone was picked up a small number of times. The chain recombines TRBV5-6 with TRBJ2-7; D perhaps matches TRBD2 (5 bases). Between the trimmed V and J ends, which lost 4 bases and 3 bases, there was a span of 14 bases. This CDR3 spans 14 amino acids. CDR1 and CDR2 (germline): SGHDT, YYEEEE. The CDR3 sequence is CASSITREVYEQYF. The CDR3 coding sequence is TGTGCCAGCAGCATCACTAGGGAAGTCTACGAGCAGTACTTC.

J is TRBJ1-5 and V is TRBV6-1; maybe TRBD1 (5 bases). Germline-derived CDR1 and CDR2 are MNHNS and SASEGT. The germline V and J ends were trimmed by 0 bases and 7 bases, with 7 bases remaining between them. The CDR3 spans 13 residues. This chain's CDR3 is CASSEAGRQPQHF. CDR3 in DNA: TGTGCCAGCAGTGAAGCGGGGCGCCAGCCCCAGCATTTT.

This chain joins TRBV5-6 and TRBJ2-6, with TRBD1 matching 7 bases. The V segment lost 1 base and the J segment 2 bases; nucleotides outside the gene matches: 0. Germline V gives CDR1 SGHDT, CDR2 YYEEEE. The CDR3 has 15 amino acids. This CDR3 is CASSLTGAGANVLTF. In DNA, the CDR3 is TGTGCCAGCAGCTTGACAGGGGCTGGGGCCAACGTCCTGACTTTC. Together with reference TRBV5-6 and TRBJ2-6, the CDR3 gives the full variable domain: DAGVTQSPTHLIKTRGQQVTLRCSPKSGHDTVSWYQQALGQGPQFIFQYYEEEERQRGNFPDRFSGHQFPNYSSELNVNALLLGDSALYLCASSLTGAGANVLTFGAGSRLTVL.

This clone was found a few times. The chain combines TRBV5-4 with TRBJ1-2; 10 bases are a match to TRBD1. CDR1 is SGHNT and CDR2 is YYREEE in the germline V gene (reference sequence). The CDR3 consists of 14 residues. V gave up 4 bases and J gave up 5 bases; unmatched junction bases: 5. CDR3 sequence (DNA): TGTGCCAGCAGCCCGGGGACAGGGGTTTATGGCTACACCTTC. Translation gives CASSPGTGVYGYTF.

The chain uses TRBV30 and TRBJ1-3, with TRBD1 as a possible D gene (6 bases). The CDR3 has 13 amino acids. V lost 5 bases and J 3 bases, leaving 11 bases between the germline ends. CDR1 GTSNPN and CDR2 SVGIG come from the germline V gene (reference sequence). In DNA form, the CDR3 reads TGTGCCTGGCGGGACAAGAATGGAAACACCATATATTTT. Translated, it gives CAWRDKNGNTIYF. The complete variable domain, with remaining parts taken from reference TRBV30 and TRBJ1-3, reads SQTIHQWPATLVQPVGSPLSLECTVEGTSNPNLYWYRQAAGRGLQLLFYSVGIGQISSEVPQNLSASRPQDRQFILSSKKLLLSDSGFYLCAWRDKNGNTIYFGEGSWLTVV.

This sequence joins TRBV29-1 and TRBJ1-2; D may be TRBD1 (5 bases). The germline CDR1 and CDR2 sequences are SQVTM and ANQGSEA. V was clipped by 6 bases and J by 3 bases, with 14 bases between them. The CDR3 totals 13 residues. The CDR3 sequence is CSVELGRYYGYTF. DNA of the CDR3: TGCAGCGTCGAGTTGGGGCGTTACTATGGCTACACCTTC.

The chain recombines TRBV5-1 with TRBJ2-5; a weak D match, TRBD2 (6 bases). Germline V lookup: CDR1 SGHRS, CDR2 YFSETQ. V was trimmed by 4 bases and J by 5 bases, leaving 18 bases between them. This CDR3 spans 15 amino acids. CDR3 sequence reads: CASSHEGGEWETQYF. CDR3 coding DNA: TGCGCCAGCAGCCACGAGGGCGGGGAGTGGGAGACCCAGTACTTC.